One and the same sample provided the 29 T cell receptor beta chains below, sequenced in a study of blood T cell repertoires in COVID-19. Clones were read by immunoSEQ multiplex PCR, and TCRdb kept only the in-frame ones, dropping some. The repertoire holds roughly 7,900 clones, with roughly 90% as singletons. Sequenced sample: peripheral blood. These receptors were obtained from a human donor with active COVID-19. The donor label of this sample is uncertain.

The chain employs TRBV18 and TRBJ1-6; 9 bases are shared with TRBD1. There are 14 residues in the CDR3. Germline CDR1 is KGHSH and CDR2 is LQKENI. The V gene end was trimmed by 4 bases and the J gene end by 8 bases; junction bases not matched to a gene: 3. CDR3 amino acids: CASSQTGGDSPLHF. In nucleotides, the CDR3 is TGTGCCAGCTCACAGACAGGGGGTGATTCACCCCTCCACTTT. Full variable domain (rest looked up from reference TRBV18 and TRBJ1-6): NAGVMQNPRHLVRRRGQEARLRCSPMKGHSHVYWYRQLPEEGLKFMVYLQKENIIDESGMPKERFSAEFPKEGPSILRIQQVVRGDSAAYFCASSQTGGDSPLHFGNGTRLTVT.

A remark on this clone: The limits of the CDR3 on the DNA are not certain, so only TCRdb's listed CDR3 is given. The rearrangement links TRBV11-3 to TRBJ2-1; TRBD2, as called in the table, went unchecked against the DNA. Germline V gives CDR1 SGHNT, CDR2 YENEEA. The CDR3 region is 13 residues in length, termini included. The CDR3 reads CASSFGPGNEQFF.

V usage is TRBV7-6 and J usage is TRBJ1-2; 11 bases match TRBD1. The length of the CDR3 is 13 residues. Germline CDR1 and CDR2: SGHVS and FNYEAQ. Unmatched junction bases numbered 0, after V lost 1 base and J lost 8 bases. The CDR3 bases are TGTGCCAGCAGCTTAGGGACAGGGGGCGGCTACACCTTC. Residues: CASSLGTGGGYTF.

The chain recombines TRBV6-2 or TRBV6-3 with TRBJ2-3; 11 bases fit TRBD2. Germline CDR1 MNHEY, CDR2 SVGEGT. The V segment lost 2 bases and the J segment 5 bases; nucleotides outside the gene matches: 6. This CDR3 has 16 residues. The CDR3 DNA reads TGTGCCAGCAGTTACGTACTAGCGGGGGTGAGAGATACGCAGTATTTT. It is translated as CASSYVLAGVRDTQYF.

This clone was seen more than once but under ten times. The genes are TRBV4-1 and TRBJ2-6; weak D call: TRBD2 (6 bases). The germline V gene encodes CDR1 MGHRA and CDR2 YSYEKL. The CDR3 is made up of 17 amino acids. V was shortened by 0 bases and J by 4 bases, with 13 bases between the two germline ends. The CDR3 protein is CASSQERRGGGANVLTF. Written as DNA, the CDR3 is TGCGCCAGCAGCCAAGAGCGGCGGGGAGGAGGGGCCAACGTCCTGACTTTC.

The chain carries TRBV7-8 and TRBJ2-7; no clear D. This CDR3 has 13 residues. From germline, CDR1 is SGHVS and CDR2 FQNEAQ. This CDR3 is CASSLVVSSEQYV. The DNA of the CDR3 is TGTGCCAGCAGCTTAGTCGTTTCCTCCGAGCAGTACGTC.

The chain recombines TRBV10-2 with TRBJ1-1; the match to TRBD1 covers 11 bases. Germline V gene data show CDR1 as WSHSY and CDR2 as SAAADI. Trimming removed 9 bases from V and 1 base from J; junction bases left unmatched: 4. This CDR3 has 14 amino acids. Here the CDR3 reads CASGTGGRNTEAFF. CDR3 nucleotide sequence: TGCGCCAGTGGGACAGGGGGTCGGAACACTGAAGCTTTCTTT.

This chain uses TRBV20-1 with TRBJ2-1; a weak D match, TRBD2 (6 bases). Trimming left V 3 bases short and J 7 bases short, with 13 bases between. Germline CDR1 DFQATT, CDR2 SNEGSKA (reference sequence). This CDR3 is built from 13 residues. CDR3 protein: CSASLEGLNEQFF. The CDR3 DNA is TGCAGTGCTAGTTTGGAGGGCCTAAATGAGCAGTTCTTC.

The chain is built from TRBV29-1 and TRBJ2-5; D not resolved. This CDR3 contains 12 residues. V lost 4 bases, J lost 2 bases, and 8 bases lay in between. Germline V gene data show CDR1 as SQVTM and CDR2 as ANQGSEA. The CDR3 protein is CSVVTDQETQYF. Here the CDR3 DNA reads TGCAGCGTTGTCACAGATCAAGAGACCCAGTACTTC.

The genes are TRBV6-5 and TRBJ1-1; no firm D call. V shed 6 bases and J shed 3 bases, with 11 bases lying between them. Germline lookup yields CDR1 MNHEY and CDR2 SVGAGI. The CDR3 is 13 amino acids. The CDR3, as DNA: TGTGCCAGCAGCTCCAACTACCACACTGAAGCTTTCTTT. Translated, it gives CASSSNYHTEAFF.

This chain connects TRBV28 to TRBJ2-1; 13 nucleotides match TRBD2. The CDR3 has 18 amino acids. The V and J ends lost 6 bases and 2 bases, in that order; junction bases with no gene match: 10. Per the germline V gene, CDR1 is MDHEN and CDR2 is SYDVKM. The CDR3 sequence is CASSENAGLAGPYNEQFF. CDR3 DNA sequence: TGTGCCAGCAGCGAAAACGCGGGACTAGCGGGGCCCTACAATGAGCAGTTCTTC.

J is TRBJ2-7 and V is TRBV14, with a tentative D call TRBD2 (5 bases). The CDR3 runs 13 residues. CDR1 and CDR2 from the germline V gene are SGHDN and FVKESK. Trimming removed 6 bases from V and 6 bases from J, with 15 bases in between. The CDR3 region is CASRPKTRGEQYF. The CDR3 DNA is TGTGCCAGCAGACCCAAGACCCGGGGCGAGCAGTACTTC.

This clone was observed a handful of times. This chain joins TRBV6-2 or TRBV6-3 and TRBJ2-7; TRBD2 agrees at 7 bases. J lost 5 bases, V lost 6 bases, and 13 bases had no gene match. The length of the CDR3 is 15 residues. Germline V gene data show CDR1 as MNHEY and CDR2 as SVGEGT. The DNA for the CDR3 is TGTGCCAGCAGCCTCGTCGGGGGGTCCGTCCACGAGCAGTACTTC. This gives the protein CASSLVGGSVHEQYF.

This rearrangement joins TRBV29-1 to TRBJ1-5, with 7 bases that match TRBD1. The CDR3 has 13 residues. CDR1 and CDR2 (germline): SQVTM, ANQGSEA. Trimming removed 7 bases from V and 3 bases from J; junction bases left unmatched: 6. CDR3 amino acids: CSAGTAPNQPQHF. The CDR3 nucleotides read TGCAGCGCTGGGACAGCCCCCAATCAGCCCCAGCATTTT.

The V and J genes are TRBV6-6 and TRBJ1-1; 7 nucleotides align to TRBD1. CDR1 is MNHNY and CDR2 is SVGAGI in the germline V gene (reference sequence). This CDR3 has 15 residues. V was clipped by 2 bases and J by 1 base; unmatched bases: 4. CDR3 sequence reads: CASSYQGGGNTEAFF. Written as DNA, the CDR3 is TGTGCCAGCAGTTACCAGGGGGGCGGGAACACTGAAGCTTTCTTT.

This chain links TRBV20-1 with TRBJ2-5; tentatively, D is TRBD2 (6 bases). The CDR3 length is 13 residues. The ends were cut back, 3 bases at V and 5 bases at J, with 13 bases in the middle. Germline CDR1 reads DFQATT; CDR2 reads SNEGSKA (reference sequence). CDR3 region: CSASTGVEETQYF. The CDR3 DNA follows: TGCAGTGCTAGTACGGGAGTAGAGGAGACCCAGTACTTC.

This sequence joins TRBV28 and TRBJ2-7; perhaps TRBD2 as D (6 bases). V was cut by 2 bases and J by 4 bases, with 9 bases left in between. There are 13 residues in the CDR3. CDR1 and CDR2 (germline): MDHEN, SYDVKM. In DNA, the CDR3 is TGTGCCAGCAGTTTACTAGCGCAGTACGAGCAGTACTTC. Amino acid sequence: CASSLLAQYEQYF.

The genes are TRBV19 and TRBJ2-3; weak D call: TRBD1 (5 bases). The V gene's germline CDR1 is LNHDA and CDR2 SQIVND (reference sequence). The V and J ends lost 5 bases and 2 bases respectively, with 11 bases between them. The CDR3 length is 14 residues. The CDR3 reads CASSPRQFTDTQYF. The CDR3 DNA is TGTGCCAGTAGTCCGCGACAGTTCACAGATACGCAGTATTTT.

This clone showed up just once. The chain recombines TRBV4-3 with TRBJ1-1; no clear D gene. Germline assignment: CDR1 LGHNA and CDR2 YSLEER. Trimming removed 0 bases at V and 5 bases at J, with 13 bases between. The CDR3 extends over 15 amino acids. The CDR3 region has the DNA TGCGCCAGCAGCCAAGATCCCGCAGGAGGGACTGAAGCTTTCTTT. Translating gives CASSQDPAGGTEAFF.

This rearrangement joins TRBV30 to TRBJ1-2, with D maybe TRBD1 (6 bases). Trimming took off 2 bases at V and 7 bases at J, with 8 bases between the two ends. Germline V gene lookup returns CDR1 GTSNPN and CDR2 SVGIG (reference sequence). This CDR3 has 11 residues. The CDR3 is CAWSQGSGYTF. Written as DNA, the CDR3 is TGTGCCTGGAGTCAGGGGAGTGGCTACACCTTC.

This chain connects TRBV2 to TRBJ1-2; no clear D gene. This CDR3 is built from 17 residues. Germline CDR1 is SNHLY and CDR2 is FYNNEI. Trimming cost V 3 bases and J 7 bases, with 24 bases left between them. CDR3 sequence reads: CASSDPGQAAYLAGYTF. The CDR3 coding sequence is TGTGCCAGCAGTGACCCCGGGCAGGCGGCCTACCTAGCTGGCTACACCTTC.

The V call is TRBV27, the J call TRBJ2-3, with D maybe TRBD2 (6 bases). The ends were cut back, 4 bases at V and 4 bases at J, with 21 bases in the middle. The CDR3 runs 17 residues. Germline CDR1 MNHEY, CDR2 SMNVEV (reference sequence). This CDR3 is CASSSRDFLRGADTQYF. The CDR3 coding sequence is TGTGCCAGCAGTTCCCGGGACTTCCTACGGGGCGCAGATACGCAGTATTTT.

The chain couples TRBV28 to TRBJ2-1; the match to TRBD2 covers 15 bases. This CDR3 has 21 amino acids. Germline-derived CDR1 and CDR2 are MDHEN and SYDVKM. Unmatched junction bases numbered 20, after V lost 6 bases and J lost 5 bases. The chain's CDR3 is CASSPAKVSGLAGGNNNEQFF. For the CDR3, the DNA is TGTGCCAGCAGCCCTGCGAAAGTCTCGGGACTAGCGGGGGGTAATAACAATGAGCAGTTCTTC. Together with reference TRBV28 and TRBJ2-1, the CDR3 gives the full variable domain: DVKVTQSSRYLVKRTGEKVFLECVQDMDHENMFWYRQDPGLGLRLIYFSYDVKMKEKGDIPEGYSVSREKKERFSLILESASTNQTSMYLCASSPAKVSGLAGGNNNEQFFGPGTRLTVL.

The rearrangement uses TRBV5-5 and TRBJ2-5; D perhaps matches TRBD1 (5 bases). The CDR3 sequence is 13 residues long. The V end lost 1 base, the J end lost 4 bases, and 8 bases lay between the germline ends. CDR1 is SGHKS and CDR2 is YYEKEE in the germline V gene (reference sequence). The CDR3 region has the DNA TGTGCCAGCAGCTTGAGGGGTGGAGAGACCCAGTACTTC. Translated: CASSLRGGETQYF.

The chain carries TRBV19 and TRBJ2-7, with TRBD1 matching over 8 bases. The CDR3 runs 14 residues. J gave up 0 bases and V 5 bases, and 3 bases lay outside the gene matches. Germline CDR1 LNHDA, CDR2 SQIVND (reference sequence). The CDR3 bases are TGTGCCAGTAGTTGGCAGGGGGCCTCCTACGAGCAGTACTTC. Protein: CASSWQGASYEQYF.

The chain has TRBV27 and TRBJ1-5; TRBD1 matches at 11 bases. V dropped 3 bases and J dropped 4; count of bases not matched to a gene: 5. The CDR3 runs to 16 residues. Germline V CDR1 and CDR2: MNHEY, SMNVEV (reference sequence). CDR3 sequence (DNA): TGTGCCAGCAGTTTCGCCGGACAGGGGGCTAATCAGCCCCAGCATTTT. It encodes CASSFAGQGANQPQHF.

The V and J genes are TRBV24-1 and TRBJ1-2, with D possibly being TRBD1 (5 bases). V lost 4 bases and J 4 bases, leaving 12 bases between the germline ends. This CDR3 has 14 amino acids. Germline assignment: CDR1 KGHDR and CDR2 SFDVKD. The CDR3 DNA sequence: TGTGCCACCAGTGAGGGGGACTATCGCTATGGCTACACCTTC. Translation: CATSEGDYRYGYTF.

The chain is built from TRBV5-4 and TRBJ2-3, with 8 bases lining up with TRBD2. Trimming at V came to 2 bases and at J to 3 bases, leaving 5 bases not matched to a gene. There are 15 residues in the CDR3. The germline gives CDR1 SGHNT, CDR2 YYREEE (reference sequence). CDR3 protein: CASSFPGGGTDTQYF. DNA of the CDR3: TGTGCCAGCAGCTTTCCGGGAGGGGGGACAGATACGCAGTATTTT.

In this sample, this clone turned up a few times. The V gene is TRBV9, the J gene TRBJ2-3; 8 bases are shared with TRBD2. The CDR3 has 15 residues. The V gene end was trimmed by 2 bases and the J gene end by 7 bases; junction bases not matched to a gene: 9. Germline CDR1 is SGDLS and CDR2 is YYNGEE. The DNA for the CDR3 is TGTGCCAGCAGCGTCGGGGGGGACGAAGTGCATACGCAGTATTTT. Translated, it gives CASSVGGDEVHTQYF. Filled out from reference TRBV9 and TRBJ2-3, the complete variable domain reads DSGVTQTPKHLITATGQRVTLRCSPRSGDLSVYWYQQSLDQGLQFLIQYYNGEERAKGNILERFSAQQFPDLHSELNLSSLELGDSALYFCASSVGGDEVHTQYFGPGTRLTVL.